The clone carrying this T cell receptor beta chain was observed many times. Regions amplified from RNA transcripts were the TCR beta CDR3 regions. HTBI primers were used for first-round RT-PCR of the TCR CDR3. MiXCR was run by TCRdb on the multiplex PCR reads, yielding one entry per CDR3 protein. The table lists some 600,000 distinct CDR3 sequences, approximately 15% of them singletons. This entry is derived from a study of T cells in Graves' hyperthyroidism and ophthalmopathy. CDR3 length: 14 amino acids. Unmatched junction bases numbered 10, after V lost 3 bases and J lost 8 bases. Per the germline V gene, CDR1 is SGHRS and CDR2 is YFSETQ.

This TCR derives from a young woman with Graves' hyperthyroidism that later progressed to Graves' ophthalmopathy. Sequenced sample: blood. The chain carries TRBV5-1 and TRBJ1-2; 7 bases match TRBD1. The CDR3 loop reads CASSSAWRQGGYTF. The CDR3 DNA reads TGCGCCAGCAGCTCCGCGTGGAGACAGGGAGGCTACACCTTC.